These T cell receptor beta chains were read from a single sample in a study of blood T cells in healthy people across ages. From the 5' RACE reads, TCRdb called clonotypes with MiXCR, one entry per CDR3 protein. The sample contains about 1,800,000 distinct CDR3 sequences, 28% of which appear only once. Material for sequencing was blood. The receptors shown here come from a woman aged 30 to 39 in good health. Each CDR3 is given without its conserved first and last residue. The D gene is left open where the match is weak.

.	TRBV6-1	TRBJ2-2	ASSSSRTGTTGELF
.	TRBV20-1	TRBJ1-2	SAREQENNYGYT
.	TRBV20-1	TRBJ2-7	SGVVGEFEQY
.	TRBV5-5	TRBJ1-5	ASSGGGGTQPQH
TRBD1	TRBV2	TRBJ1-6	ASRRDRVNSPPH
TRBD2	TRBV20-1	TRBJ2-5	SANTGLADDQETQY
.	TRBV10-3	TRBJ2-3	ATSESIGADTQY
.	TRBV7-2	TRBJ1-2	ASSLGNRVDYGYT
.	TRBV6-1	TRBJ1-5	ASSDQGMNQPQH
.	TRBV9	TRBJ2-7	ASSANTKAGGYEQY
TRBD2	TRBV12-5	TRBJ2-4	ASGWDPSGAKGQY
.	TRBV20-1	TRBJ2-3	SAPSVESTDTQY
.	TRBV24-1	TRBJ2-5	ATSDSRTLQETQY
.	TRBV15	TRBJ2-1	ATRGFSYNEQF
TRBD1	TRBV12-3/TRBV12-4	TRBJ2-7	ASSLDGSDRGLKEQY
TRBD1	TRBV5-1	TRBJ2-1	ASTSRGTVYNEQF
.	TRBV7-2	TRBJ2-7	ASSLVLFGQY
TRBD2	TRBV11-2	TRBJ2-1	ASSWERGGNEQF